What follows is one TCR beta chain and its context. Mismatch with germline at one junction end may stem from a read error. The sample originates from a study of cytomegalovirus exposure and HLA in healthy donors. CDR3 length: 15 amino acids. The germline V gene encodes CDR1 SEHNR and CDR2 FQNEAQ (reference sequence). PCR used 60 Vbeta primers and 13 Jbeta primers. Clones were read by immunoSEQ multiplex PCR, and TCRdb kept only the in-frame ones, dropping some. The repertoire includes approximately 40,000 clones, 82% of them detected once, and about 10% sits in the top ten. This clonotype was sampled from a woman aged 18-29 years in good health and CMV-seropositive. Sequenced: PBMCs. J is TRBJ1-1 and V is TRBV7-9; D gene unclear. DNA of the CDR3: TGTTCCAGCAGCTTAGGAAGACGGGTGAACACTGAAGCTTTCTTT. Residues: CSSSLGRRVNTEAFF.